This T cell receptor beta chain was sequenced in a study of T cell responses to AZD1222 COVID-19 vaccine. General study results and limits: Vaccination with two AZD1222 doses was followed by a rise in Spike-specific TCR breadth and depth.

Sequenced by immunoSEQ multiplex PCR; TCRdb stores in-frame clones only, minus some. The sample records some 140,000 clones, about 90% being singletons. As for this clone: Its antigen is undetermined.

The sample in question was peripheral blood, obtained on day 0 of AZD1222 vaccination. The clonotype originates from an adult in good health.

CDR3 DNA: TGTGCCAGCAGCTCAGAATTTGGGACCGCTCATAATTCACCCCTCCACTTT. It translates to CASSSEFGTAHNSPLHF. The chain carries TRBV7-2 and TRBJ1-6; maybe TRBD1 (5 bases). Germline V lookup: CDR1 SGHTA, CDR2 FQGNSA. V lost 4 bases and J 5 bases, leaving 18 bases between the germline ends. The CDR3 extends over 17 amino acids.